One sample yielded the 10 T cell receptor beta chains listed below, sequenced in a study of OX40 agonist ivuxolimab in advanced cancers. Some clones are missing from TCRdb's copy, which holds only in-frame ones; the method was immunoSEQ multiplex PCR. Found here are around 41,000 clones, roughly 80% of them singletons; the top ten hold roughly 2.7%. The sample in question was CD4+ or CD8+ T cells sorted from blood, obtained in a trial of the OX40 agonist ivuxolimab. The receptor set was obtained from an adult with an advanced solid tumor such as melanoma, head and neck, liver or kidney cancer.

The chain recombines TRBV19 with TRBJ2-2, with TRBD1 matching over 7 bases. With 5 bases clipped from V and 6 bases from J, the junction kept 9 bases outside the gene matches. Per the germline V gene, CDR1 is LNHDA and CDR2 is SQIVND (reference sequence). CDR3 length: 15 residues. This CDR3 reads CASSEGQTIAGELFF. CDR3 DNA: TGTGCCAGTAGTGAGGGACAGACGATAGCCGGGGAGCTGTTTTTT.

The V gene is TRBV10-3, the J gene TRBJ2-7; no clear D gene. The CDR3 spans 15 residues. The germline V gene encodes CDR1 ENHRY and CDR2 SYGVKD. V lost 5 bases and J 0 bases, leaving 14 bases between the germline ends. DNA of the CDR3: TGTGCCATCAGTTCGTCGGACGGTAGCTCCTACGAGCAGTACTTC. It yields the protein CAISSSDGSSYEQYF.

The chain is built from TRBV28 and TRBJ1-1; TRBD1 matches at 7 bases. V was pared by 6 bases and J by 3 bases, with 13 bases of the junction left unmatched. Germline V gives CDR1 MDHEN, CDR2 SYDVKM. This CDR3 spans 16 amino acids. The CDR3 spells CASSPQDRYTDTEAFF. The DNA of the CDR3 is TGTGCCAGCAGCCCCCAGGACAGGTATACGGACACTGAAGCTTTCTTT.

This rearrangement joins TRBV6-5 to TRBJ2-3; D possibly corresponds to TRBD2 (6 bases). Germline-derived CDR1 and CDR2 are MNHEY and SVGAGI. CDR3 size: 15 residues. V lost 2 bases and J 1 base, leaving 10 bases between the germline ends. Here the CDR3 DNA reads TGTGCCAGCAGTTACCAACCTAGCGGCACAGATACGCAGTATTTT. It codes for CASSYQPSGTDTQYF.

A single count supports this clone. The chain carries TRBV7-3 and TRBJ2-1; D may be TRBD1 or TRBD2 (5 bases each). CDR1 and CDR2 (germline): SGHTA, FQGTGA. V was trimmed by 5 bases and J by 4 bases, leaving 15 bases between them. This CDR3 has 15 amino acids. CDR3 nucleotide sequence: TGTGCCAGCAGCATTATGGGGGTCCCTTACAATGAGCAGTTCTTC. This translates into CASSIMGVPYNEQFF.

This chain links TRBV4-3 with TRBJ2-1, with TRBD2 as a possible D gene (5 bases). Trimming stripped 0 bases from V and 11 bases from J, with 8 bases between. The CDR3 runs 12 residues. The germline gives CDR1 LGHNA, CDR2 YSLEER. The CDR3 nucleotides read TGCGCCAGCAGCCAAGATGCTAGCCAGCAGTTCTTC. Protein sequence: CASSQDASQQFF.

By its share, this clone is medium-sized. At one end, the junction sequence differs from germline, possibly due to a read error. This chain uses TRBV9 with TRBJ1-2; the D gene is possibly TRBD1 (5 bases). CDR3 length: 13 amino acids. Germline lookup yields CDR1 SGDLS and CDR2 YYNGEE. In nucleotides, the CDR3 is TGTGCCAGCAGCGTAGAGGGGCTGGACACCTGCGCCTTC. Translation: CASSVEGLDTCAF.

This clone came up a few times. J is TRBJ2-1 and V is TRBV5-6; TRBD2 matches at 9 bases. Germline V gives CDR1 SGHDT, CDR2 YYEEEE. The CDR3 loop spans 18 amino acids. V gave up 4 bases and J gave up 7 bases; unmatched junction bases: 18. CDR3 in DNA: TGTGCCAGCAGCCTCGGGGTAGCGGGGGATATCCGTTATAATGAGCAGTTCTTC. Its translation: CASSLGVAGDIRYNEQFF.

The gene calls are TRBV10-3 and TRBJ2-7; perhaps TRBD1 as D (6 bases). V lost 6 bases and J lost 5, with 20 bases in between. The CDR3 totals 15 residues. CDR1 is ENHRY, CDR2 SYGVKD, per germline. As DNA, the CDR3 is TGTGCCATCAGCAGTCTTGGGACACAAGGTAACGAGCAGTACTTC. It yields the protein CAISSLGTQGNEQYF.

The chain employs TRBV28 and TRBJ2-3, with no clear D. The V and J ends lost 3 bases and 0 bases respectively, with 19 bases between them. Germline V gives CDR1 MDHEN, CDR2 SYDVKM. The CDR3 length is 18 residues. CDR3 sequence reads: CASSFTTLERYSTDTQYF. The CDR3 coding sequence is TGTGCCAGCAGTTTTACCACCCTCGAACGGTATAGCACAGATACGCAGTATTTT.